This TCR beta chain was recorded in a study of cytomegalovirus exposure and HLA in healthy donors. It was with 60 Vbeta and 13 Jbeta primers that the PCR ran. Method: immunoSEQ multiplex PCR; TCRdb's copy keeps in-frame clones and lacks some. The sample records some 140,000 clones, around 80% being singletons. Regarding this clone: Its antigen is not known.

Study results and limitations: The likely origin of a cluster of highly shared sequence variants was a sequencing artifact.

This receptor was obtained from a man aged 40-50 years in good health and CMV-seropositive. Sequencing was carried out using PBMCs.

CDR3 DNA sequence: TGTGCCAGTGGCCCGGACCGGGACAGATTCTACGAGCAGTACTTC. Translated, it gives CASGPDRDRFYEQYF. This chain connects TRBV19 to TRBJ2-7; 7 bases match TRBD1. There are 15 residues in the CDR3. The germline V gene encodes CDR1 LNHDA and CDR2 SQIVND (reference sequence). V shed 8 bases and J 3 bases; nucleotides not matched to a gene: 13.